This TCR beta chain was sequenced during a study of OX40 agonist ivuxolimab in advanced cancers. Study-level background: Ivuxolimab, which is an agonistic anti-OX40 (CD134) antibody, was administered to the patients.

Blood draws occurred at baseline, cycle 4 day 1, and cycle 7 day 1. V lost 6 bases to trimming and J lost 9 bases; unmatched junction nucleotides: 7. This CDR3 comprises 14 residues. CDR1 SGHAT and CDR2 FQNNGV come from the germline V gene. TCRdb's table, derived via immunoSEQ multiplex PCR, lists solely in-frame clones and lacks some. Of tens of thousands of clones in the sample, over 80% were seen once. Study-wide findings and caveats: There were, on average, more expanded clones in CD8+ T cells than in CD4+. Individuals who were partial responders at 0.1-3.0 mg/kg had clonal expansion that ranked among the lowest.

Points on this clone: Its antigen is unknown.

The input for sequencing was CD4+ or CD8+ T cells sorted from blood, taken in a trial of the OX40 agonist ivuxolimab. This clonotype was obtained from an adult with an advanced solid tumor such as melanoma, head and neck, liver or kidney cancer. This chain connects TRBV11-2 to TRBJ1-6; TRBD1 aligns across 8 bases. The CDR3 DNA follows: TGTGCCAGCAGGTTTACAGGGGGGGGTTCACCCCTCCACTTT. Amino acid sequence: CASRFTGGGSPLHF.